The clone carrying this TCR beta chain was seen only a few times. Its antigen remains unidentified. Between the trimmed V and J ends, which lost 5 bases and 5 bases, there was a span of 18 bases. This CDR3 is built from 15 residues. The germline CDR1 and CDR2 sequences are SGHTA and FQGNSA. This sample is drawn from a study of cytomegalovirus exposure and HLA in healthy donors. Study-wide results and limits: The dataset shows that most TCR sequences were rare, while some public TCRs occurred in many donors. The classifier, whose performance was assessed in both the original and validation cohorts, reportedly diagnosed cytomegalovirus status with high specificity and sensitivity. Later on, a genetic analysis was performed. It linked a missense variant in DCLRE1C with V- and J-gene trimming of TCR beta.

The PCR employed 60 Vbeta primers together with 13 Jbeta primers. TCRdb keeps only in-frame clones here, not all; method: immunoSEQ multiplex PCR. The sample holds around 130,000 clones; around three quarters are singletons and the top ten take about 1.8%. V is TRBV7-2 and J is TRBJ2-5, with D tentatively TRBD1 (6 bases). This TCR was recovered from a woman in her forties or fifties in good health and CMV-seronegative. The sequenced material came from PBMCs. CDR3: CASSRKSGDVETQYF. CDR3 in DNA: TGTGCCAGCAGCCGAAAATCAGGGGATGTGGAGACCCAGTACTTC.